Listed below are T cell receptor beta chains from one sample, sequenced in a study of Ad26.COV2.S vaccination and SARS-CoV-2 variants. Libraries were prepared by immunoSEQ multiplex PCR; TCRdb keeps only in-frame clonotypes and omits some of them. The repertoire holds some 370,000 clones, with 83% as singletons. The material sequenced was peripheral blood, taken in a trial of Ad26.COV2.S vaccine versus placebo. The receptors here all came from a person between 18 and 65 years old who received the Ad26.COV2.S COVID-19 vaccine or a placebo. Each CDR3 is given with its conserved first and last residue. The D gene is left open where the match is weak. Clone size appears in some rows only: once, few, many, or a class for an expanded clone.

J gene: TRBJ1-2; V gene: TRBV6-5; D gene: TRBD1; clone size: .; CDR3 protein: CASARGQGANYGYTF; CDR3 DNA: TGTGCCAGCGCGCGGGGACAGGGGGCTAACTATGGCTACACCTTC
J gene: TRBJ1-1; V gene: TRBV4-1; D gene: TRBD1; clone size: .; CDR3 protein: CASSPGQGENTEAFF; CDR3 DNA: TGCGCCAGCAGCCCCGGACAGGGGGAGAACACTGAAGCTTTCTTT
J gene: TRBJ2-7; V gene: TRBV7-9; D gene: TRBD2; clone size: .; CDR3 protein: CASSLVSGGYEQYF; CDR3 DNA: TGTGCCAGCAGCTTAGTCAGCGGGGGCTACGAGCAGTACTTC
J gene: TRBJ1-3; V gene: TRBV6-5; D gene: .; clone size: .; CDR3 protein: CASKSPGNTIYF; CDR3 DNA: TGTGCCAGCAAAAGCCCTGGAAACACCATATATTTT
J gene: TRBJ1-1; V gene: TRBV3-1/TRBV3-2; D gene: .; clone size: .; CDR3 protein: CASSQVGQRRPEAFF; CDR3 DNA: TGTGCCAGCAGCCAAGTAGGACAGAGGAGGCCTGAAGCTTTCTTT
J gene: TRBJ1-1; V gene: TRBV14; D gene: .; clone size: .; CDR3 protein: CASSQSKEMNTEAFF; CDR3 DNA: TGTGCCAGCAGCCAATCCAAGGAGATGAACACTGAAGCTTTCTTT
J gene: TRBJ1-2; V gene: TRBV11-3; D gene: TRBD1; clone size: .; CDR3 protein: CASSFGQGVYTF; CDR3 DNA: TGTGCCAGCAGCTTTGGACAGGGGGTCTACACCTTC
J gene: TRBJ2-7; V gene: TRBV6-6; D gene: TRBD1; clone size: .; CDR3 protein: CASSLQRTGSYEQYF; CDR3 DNA: TGTGCCAGCAGTCTTCAAAGGACAGGGTCCTACGAGCAGTACTTC
J gene: TRBJ2-7; V gene: TRBV28; D gene: TRBD1; clone size: .; CDR3 protein: CASSSGTGLYEQYF; CDR3 DNA: TGTGCCAGCAGCTCCGGGACAGGGCTTTACGAGCAGTACTTC
J gene: TRBJ1-2; V gene: TRBV29-1; D gene: .; clone size: few; CDR3 protein: CSAGTGEGYTF; CDR3 DNA: TGCAGCGCTGGAACGGGGGAGGGCTACACCTTC
J gene: TRBJ2-7; V gene: TRBV27; D gene: .; clone size: .; CDR3 protein: CASTQWCEQYF; CDR3 DNA: TGTGCCAGCACCCAGTGGTGCGAGCAGTACTTC
J gene: TRBJ1-2; V gene: TRBV7-6; D gene: TRBD1; clone size: few; CDR3 protein: CASSFPGGAYGYTF; CDR3 DNA: TGTGCCAGCAGCTTTCCAGGGGGTGCCTATGGCTACACCTTC
J gene: TRBJ1-5; V gene: TRBV7-5; D gene: .; clone size: .; CDR3 protein: CARSSPGQDHSNQPQHF; CDR3 DNA: TGTGCCAGAAGCTCTCCCGGACAGGATCATAGCAATCAGCCCCAGCATTTT
J gene: TRBJ1-5; V gene: TRBV4-1; D gene: .; clone size: .; CDR3 protein: CASSQRGGEHQPQHF; CDR3 DNA: TGCGCCAGCAGCCAACGGGGGGGCGAGCATCAGCCCCAGCATTTT
J gene: TRBJ1-2; V gene: TRBV10-3; D gene: .; clone size: .; CDR3 protein: CAISESSGDGYTF; CDR3 DNA: TGTGCCATCAGTGAGTCGTCGGGAGATGGCTACACCTTC
J gene: TRBJ2-3; V gene: TRBV18; D gene: .; clone size: once; CDR3 protein: CASSPPSVRSDTQYF; CDR3 DNA: TGTGCCAGCTCACCCCCTAGCGTCAGATCAGATACGCAGTATTTT
J gene: TRBJ2-7; V gene: TRBV11-2; D gene: TRBD2; clone size: .; CDR3 protein: CASSLIRGRAFREQYF; CDR3 DNA: TGTGCCAGCAGCTTAATACGCGGGAGGGCTTTTCGCGAGCAGTACTTC
J gene: TRBJ2-7; V gene: TRBV18; D gene: .; clone size: .; CDR3 protein: CASSPSPGYEQYF; CDR3 DNA: TGTGCCAGCTCACCGAGCCCGGGCTACGAGCAGTACTTC
J gene: TRBJ2-1; V gene: TRBV29-1; D gene: .; clone size: once; CDR3 protein: CSVLRQVNEQFF; CDR3 DNA: TGCAGCGTTCTTAGACAGGTCAATGAGCAGTTCTTC
J gene: TRBJ1-4; V gene: TRBV5-8; D gene: TRBD1; clone size: .; CDR3 protein: CASSKGAATNEKLFF; CDR3 DNA: TGTGCCAGCAGCAAGGGGGCTGCAACTAATGAAAAACTGTTTTTT
J gene: TRBJ2-7; V gene: TRBV6-5; D gene: TRBD2; clone size: .; CDR3 protein: CASRRQRGPYEQYF; CDR3 DNA: TGTGCCAGCAGACGCCAGCGGGGACCCTACGAGCAGTACTTC
J gene: TRBJ1-1; V gene: TRBV7-6; D gene: .; clone size: .; CDR3 protein: CASSLGGRGTEAFF; CDR3 DNA: TGTGCCAGCAGCTTAGGTGGCAGGGGCACTGAAGCTTTCTTT
J gene: TRBJ2-5; V gene: TRBV3-1/TRBV3-2; D gene: TRBD2; clone size: .; CDR3 protein: CASTHLSGEETQYF; CDR3 DNA: TGTGCCAGCACTCATCTTAGCGGGGAAGAGACCCAGTACTTC
J gene: TRBJ1-1; V gene: TRBV18; D gene: TRBD1; clone size: .; CDR3 protein: CASSPEAGAQGGAFF; CDR3 DNA: TGTGCCAGCTCACCAGAAGCGGGGGCGCAGGGGGGAGCTTTCTTT
J gene: TRBJ1-2; V gene: TRBV5-6; D gene: .; clone size: .; CDR3 protein: CASSLKSPSLNYGYTF; CDR3 DNA: TGTGCCAGCAGCTTGAAATCCCCAAGCCTTAACTATGGCTACACCTTC
J gene: TRBJ2-7; V gene: TRBV30; D gene: .; clone size: .; CDR3 protein: CAWSDLVGAEQYF; CDR3 DNA: TGTGCCTGGAGTGACTTGGTGGGGGCCGAGCAGTACTTC
J gene: TRBJ2-7; V gene: TRBV4-1; D gene: .; clone size: few; CDR3 protein: CASSQDVGYEQYF; CDR3 DNA: TGCGCCAGCAGCCAAGATGTGGGCTACGAGCAGTACTTC
J gene: TRBJ1-6; V gene: TRBV9; D gene: .; clone size: many; CDR3 protein: CASSVAGAVHNSPLHF; CDR3 DNA: TGTGCCAGCAGCGTAGCAGGGGCTGTCCATAATTCACCCCTCCACTTT
J gene: TRBJ1-1; V gene: TRBV12-5; D gene: .; clone size: .; CDR3 protein: CASGSGIMNTEAFF; CDR3 DNA: TGTGCTAGTGGTTCGGGCATCATGAACACTGAAGCTTTCTTT
J gene: TRBJ2-7; V gene: TRBV18; D gene: TRBD2; clone size: .; CDR3 protein: CASSLLAGDDEQYF; CDR3 DNA: TGTGCCAGCTCACTACTAGCGGGAGATGACGAGCAGTACTTC
J gene: TRBJ1-2; V gene: TRBV7-9; D gene: .; clone size: .; CDR3 protein: CASSLQPDSGYTF; CDR3 DNA: TGTGCCAGCAGTCTGCAGCCGGATAGTGGCTACACCTTC
J gene: TRBJ2-2; V gene: TRBV19; D gene: TRBD2; clone size: .; CDR3 protein: CASSMAGANTGELFF; CDR3 DNA: TGTGCCAGTAGTATGGCGGGAGCGAACACCGGGGAGCTGTTTTTT
J gene: TRBJ1-1; V gene: TRBV4-3; D gene: .; clone size: .; CDR3 protein: CASSQDGRPPNTEAFF; CDR3 DNA: TGCGCCAGCAGCCAAGATGGAAGGCCCCCGAACACTGAAGCTTTCTTT
J gene: TRBJ1-1; V gene: TRBV5-1; D gene: .; clone size: .; CDR3 protein: CASRPGGGLDTEAFF; CDR3 DNA: TGCGCCAGCAGACCCGGTGGGGGGCTTGACACTGAAGCTTTCTTT
J gene: TRBJ1-2; V gene: TRBV3-1/TRBV3-2; D gene: .; clone size: .; CDR3 protein: CASSQDPLLIFYGYTF; CDR3 DNA: TGTGCCAGCAGCCAAGATCCACTGCTGATTTTCTATGGCTACACCTTC
J gene: TRBJ1-5; V gene: TRBV4-2; D gene: TRBD1; clone size: .; CDR3 protein: CASSLSRQGGQPQHF; CDR3 DNA: TGTGCCAGCAGCTTATCTCGACAGGGTGGCCAGCCCCAGCATTTT
J gene: TRBJ2-7; V gene: TRBV7-9; D gene: .; clone size: few; CDR3 protein: CASSARGNEQYF; CDR3 DNA: TGTGCCAGCAGCGCCAGGGGAAACGAGCAGTACTTC
J gene: TRBJ2-5; V gene: TRBV7-9; D gene: .; clone size: .; CDR3 protein: CASSLSGGAGRSGTQYF; CDR3 DNA: TGTGCCAGCAGCTTAAGTGGTGGGGCAGGACGATCCGGGACCCAGTACTTC
J gene: TRBJ2-7; V gene: TRBV2; D gene: .; clone size: .; CDR3 protein: CASSVGAMSYEQYF; CDR3 DNA: TGTGCCAGCAGTGTGGGCGCCATGTCCTACGAGCAGTACTTC
J gene: TRBJ2-2; V gene: TRBV14; D gene: TRBD1; clone size: once; CDR3 protein: CASSPWTGVNTGELFF; CDR3 DNA: TGTGCCAGCAGCCCCTGGACAGGGGTTAACACCGGGGAGCTGTTTTTT
J gene: TRBJ2-2; V gene: TRBV2; D gene: .; clone size: few; CDR3 protein: CASREGHARELFF; CDR3 DNA: TGTGCCAGCAGGGAGGGGCACGCACGGGAGCTGTTTTTT
J gene: TRBJ1-2; V gene: TRBV11-3; D gene: .; clone size: .; CDR3 protein: CASSLTGKKNYGYTF; CDR3 DNA: TGTGCCAGCAGCCTCACAGGGAAGAAGAACTATGGCTACACCTTC
J gene: TRBJ2-7; V gene: TRBV6-5; D gene: .; clone size: .; CDR3 protein: CASRIMTASYEQYF; CDR3 DNA: TGTGCCAGCAGGATAATGACAGCCTCCTACGAGCAGTACTTC
J gene: TRBJ1-3; V gene: TRBV5-1; D gene: .; clone size: .; CDR3 protein: CASSLEGIGNTIYF; CDR3 DNA: TGCGCCAGCAGCTTGGAAGGGATCGGAAACACCATATATTTT